The next 27 T cell receptor beta chains were all read from a single sample in a study of blood T cell repertoires in COVID-19. The data were produced by immunoSEQ multiplex PCR, yet TCRdb's version contains in-frame clones alone and is incomplete. The profile covers 150,000 to 180,000 clones, with 65% to 90% appearing a single time and roughly an eighth taken by the ten largest. Source material: peripheral blood. The receptors were gathered from a woman aged 60-70 years with COVID-19, enrolled during active disease.

The chain has TRBV3-1 (or the pseudogene TRBV3-2) and TRBJ1-1; 9 nucleotides line up with TRBD1. This CDR3 spans 15 amino acids. Trimming cost V 5 bases and J 4 bases; bases outside gene matches: 8. Germline loops: CDR1 LGHDT, CDR2 YNNKEL (reference sequence). The CDR3 sequence: CASSAGDRATTEAFF. CDR3 bases: TGTGCCAGCAGCGCGGGGGACAGGGCAACCACTGAAGCTTTCTTT.

This rearrangement joins TRBV7-8 to TRBJ1-1; 7 nucleotides align to TRBD1. The V gene's germline CDR1 is SGHVS and CDR2 FQNEAQ. CDR3 length: 15 amino acids. Losses at the gene ends were 2 bases for V and 1 base for J; bases not matched to a gene: 4. Here the CDR3 DNA reads TGTGCCAGCAGCTTAAGACAGGGTCCGAACACTGAAGCTTTCTTT. Translation: CASSLRQGPNTEAFF. Based on the CDR3 plus reference TRBV7-8 and TRBJ1-1, the full variable domain is GAGVSQSPRYKVAKRGQDVALRCDPISGHVSLFWYQQALGQGPEFLTYFQNEAQLDKSGLPSDRFFAERPEGSVSTLKIQRTQQEDSAVYLCASSLRQGPNTEAFFGQGTRLTVV.

This chain connects TRBV11-2 to TRBJ2-7; TRBD2 agrees at 8 bases. The J segment lost 7 bases and the V segment lost 5 bases, leaving 10 bases of the junction unmatched. From germline, CDR1 is SGHAT and CDR2 FQNNGV. The CDR3 length is 14 residues. The DNA for the CDR3 is TGTGCCAGCAGCCCTAGTCGGGAGGGCCGGGAGCAGTACTTC. Translation gives CASSPSREGREQYF.

The chain has TRBV21-1 and TRBJ1-2. TRBV21-1 is noted as a pseudogene. This CDR3 region has 9 residues. The CDR3 protein is CASFRGYTF. In nucleotides, the CDR3 is TGTGCCAGCTTTCGGGGCTACACCTTC.

The V call is TRBV4-1, the J call TRBJ2-3; TRBD2 matches at 9 bases. V lost 3 bases to trimming and J lost 2 bases; unmatched junction nucleotides: 6. The germline gives CDR1 MGHRA, CDR2 YSYEKL. CDR3 length: 16 residues. CDR3: CASSQLAGKSTDTQYF. The CDR3 nucleotides are TGCGCCAGCAGCCAGCTAGCGGGGAAATCCACAGATACGCAGTATTTT.

The chain has TRBV6-2 or TRBV6-3 and TRBJ2-7, with D possibly matching TRBD1 (6 bases). V lost 6 bases to trimming and J lost 2 bases, with 17 bases between them. CDR3 length: 15 amino acids. Germline V gene sequence: CDR1 MNHEY, CDR2 SVGEGT. Written as DNA, the CDR3 is TGTGCCAGCAGCCCCCCGTCACAGGGTACCTACGAGCAGTACGTC. Translating gives CASSPPSQGTYEQYV.

This chain connects TRBV19 to TRBJ1-4; 9 nucleotides align to TRBD1. This CDR3 is 15 amino acids long. J lost 8 bases, V lost 6 bases, and 10 bases had no gene match. Per germline, CDR1 LNHDA and CDR2 SQIVND (reference sequence). CDR3 DNA sequence: TGTGCCAGTAGCGAAACCGGGACAGGGAGAGAAAAACTGTTTTTT. Its protein is CASSETGTGREKLFF.

The J gene is TRBJ1-2, the V gene TRBV6-1, with 11 bases aligning to TRBD1. Germline V gene lookup returns CDR1 MNHNS and CDR2 SASEGT. The CDR3 runs 17 residues. V was clipped by 4 bases and J by 4 bases; unmatched bases: 11. CDR3 region: CASSVRNVGTGGYGYTF. CDR3 bases: TGTGCCAGCAGTGTACGTAATGTGGGGACAGGGGGCTATGGCTACACCTTC.

This chain joins TRBV19 and TRBJ2-4, with D possibly matching TRBD2 (7 bases). The germline CDR1 and CDR2 sequences are LNHDA and SQIVND (reference sequence). Trimming cost V 7 bases and J 8 bases, with 24 bases left between them. CDR3 length equals 16 residues. The CDR3 nucleotides read TGTGCCAGTACTACAATGGGGGGGGCGGGAGATCACATTCAGTACTTC. As protein: CASTTMGGAGDHIQYF. Using reference TRBV19 and TRBJ2-4 for the parts outside the CDR3, the full variable domain is DGGITQSPKYLFRKEGQNVTLSCEQNLNHDAMYWYRQDPGQGLRLIYYSQIVNDFQKGDIAEGYSVSREKKESFPLTVTSAQKNPTAFYLCASTTMGGAGDHIQYFGAGTRLSVL.

The J gene is TRBJ2-3, the V gene TRBV2, with D possibly being TRBD1 (6 bases). Trimming left V 9 bases short and J 2 bases short, with 15 bases between. This CDR3 is 14 amino acids long. The germline CDR1 and CDR2 sequences are SNHLY and FYNNEI. Written as DNA, the CDR3 is TGTGCCAGTGAGGCAGGGGAACCCACAGATACGCAGTATTTT. It encodes CASEAGEPTDTQYF.

The V call is TRBV7-9, the J call TRBJ2-5, with 8 bases fitting TRBD2. The J segment lost 9 bases and the V segment lost 5 bases, leaving 17 bases of the junction unmatched. The CDR3 contains 16 residues. Germline V lookup: CDR1 SEHNR, CDR2 FQNEAQ (reference sequence). CDR3 nucleotides: TGTGCCAGCAGCCCCCCGGGCGGCGGGGGGCGTCTCTCCCAGTACTTC. Translating gives CASSPPGGGGRLSQYF.

This rearrangement joins TRBV7-9 to TRBJ1-1; 7 bases fit TRBD1. V gave up 5 bases and J gave up 1 base; unmatched junction bases: 7. The CDR3 extends over 15 amino acids. CDR1 and CDR2 from the germline V gene are SEHNR and FQNEAQ (reference sequence). The CDR3 loop is CASSPRTGTNTEAFF. The CDR3 region has the DNA TGTGCCAGCAGCCCCCGGACAGGAACGAACACTGAAGCTTTCTTT.

The chain employs TRBV18 and TRBJ1-4; no clear D. Germline CDR1 is KGHSH and CDR2 is LQKENI. The CDR3 extends over 13 amino acids. V shed 2 bases and J shed 8 bases, with 9 bases lying between them. The CDR3 coding sequence is TGTGCCAGCTCACCAGACATAACAGAAAAACTGTTTTTT. Translation: CASSPDITEKLFF.

V and J are TRBV19 and TRBJ1-1; tentative D call: TRBD1 (6 bases). The CDR3 extends over 14 amino acids. Germline CDR1 and CDR2: LNHDA and SQIVND (reference sequence). Trimming cost V 3 bases and J 7 bases, with 15 bases left between them. In DNA form, the CDR3 reads TGTGCCAGTAGTATTGATCGGGGGGCTGGTGAAGCTTTCTTT. Its translation: CASSIDRGAGEAFF.

The chain joins TRBV11-3 to TRBJ2-1; the D gene is possibly TRBD2 (6 bases). V lost 4 bases to trimming and J lost 8 bases, with 12 bases between them. In germline, CDR1 is SGHNT, CDR2 YENEEA. The CDR3 runs to 13 residues. CDR3: CASSYSGGDEQFF. CDR3 sequence (DNA): TGTGCCAGCAGCTATTCCGGAGGGGATGAGCAGTTCTTC.

The chain recombines TRBV27 with TRBJ2-1; TRBD1 might be the D (6 bases). With 3 bases removed from V and 5 bases from J, the gap between germline ends came to 17 bases. The CDR3 runs 16 residues. CDR1 and CDR2 from the germline V gene are MNHEY and SMNVEV (reference sequence). The CDR3 loop reads CASSFLGAAANNEQFF. The CDR3 DNA sequence: TGTGCCAGCAGTTTTTTGGGGGCGGCCGCCAACAATGAGCAGTTCTTC.

This clone was found once. The chain uses TRBV30 and TRBJ1-1; 7 bases align to TRBD1. The CDR3 sequence is 14 residues long. Trimming removed 4 bases from V and 0 bases from J; junction bases left unmatched: 5. CDR1 GTSNPN and CDR2 SVGIG come from the germline V gene (reference sequence). The CDR3 loop is CAWTRDSLNTEAFF. The CDR3 nucleotides are TGTGCCTGGACCCGGGACAGCTTGAACACTGAAGCTTTCTTT.

The J gene is TRBJ2-1, the V gene TRBV19; 12 bases line up with TRBD2. Trimming took 7 bases from V and 5 from J; bases not matched to a gene: 3. Germline CDR1 and CDR2: LNHDA and SQIVND (reference sequence). The CDR3 is made up of 14 amino acids. CDR3 in amino acids: CASMGLAGDNEQFF. Written as DNA, the CDR3 is TGTGCCAGTATGGGACTAGCGGGCGACAATGAGCAGTTCTTC.

This clone was counted a single time. The chain uses TRBV7-6 and TRBJ2-3; D uncertain. This CDR3 contains 14 residues. Trimming cost V 1 base and J 0 bases, with 5 bases left between them. Germline CDR1 and CDR2: SGHVS and FNYEAQ. Here the CDR3 reads CASSLGPSTDTQYF. CDR3 nucleotides: TGTGCCAGCAGCTTAGGGCCTAGCACAGATACGCAGTATTTT.

The V call is TRBV27, the J call TRBJ1-1, with TRBD1 as a possible D gene (5 bases). V was shortened by 8 bases and J by 4 bases, with 14 bases between the two germline ends. This CDR3 has 13 residues. CDR1 is MNHEY and CDR2 is SMNVEV in the germline V gene (reference sequence). The CDR3 coding sequence is TGTGCCAGCCTCAACGGACAAGGCACTGAAGCTTTCTTT. Protein product: CASLNGQGTEAFF.

The J gene is TRBJ2-3, the V gene TRBV19; TRBD2 agrees at 9 bases. The trim removed 5 bases at V and 6 bases at J, leaving 6 bases unmatched. The germline V gene encodes CDR1 LNHDA and CDR2 SQIVND (reference sequence). CDR3 length equals 14 residues. CDR3 residues: CASSGAGGLDTQYF. CDR3 nucleotides: TGTGCCAGTAGTGGGGCGGGGGGGCTTGATACGCAGTATTTT.

V gene TRBV6-5 combines with J gene TRBJ2-2; no definite D call. CDR1 MNHEY and CDR2 SVGAGI come from the germline V gene. V was clipped by 4 bases and J by 4 bases, with 7 bases between them. The CDR3 sequence is 13 residues long. CDR3 nucleotide sequence: TGTGCCAGCAGTTCTGTACTCACCGGGGAGCTGTTTTTT. Its protein product is CASSSVLTGELFF.

This clone was counted only a few times. This chain joins TRBV14 and TRBJ1-2; D might be TRBD1 (6 bases). The CDR3 has 13 residues. Germline CDR1 and CDR2: SGHDN and FVKESK. The germline V and J ends were trimmed by 5 bases and 2 bases, with 9 bases remaining between them. Here the CDR3 reads CASSLDRNYGYTF. The CDR3 coding sequence is TGTGCCAGCAGCTTGGACAGAAACTATGGCTACACCTTC. The full variable domain, its missing parts supplied by reference TRBV14 and TRBJ1-2, is EAGVTQFPSHSVIEKGQTVTLRCDPISGHDNLYWYRRVMGKEIKFLLHFVKESKQDESGMPNNRFLAERTGGTYSTLKVQPAELEDSGVYFCASSLDRNYGYTFGSGTRLTVV.

V is TRBV9 and J is TRBJ1-1, with D perhaps TRBD1 (5 bases). The CDR3 spans 15 residues. Germline V CDR1 and CDR2: SGDLS, YYNGEE. The V end lost 4 bases, the J end lost 0 bases, and 13 bases lay between the germline ends. CDR3 residues: CASSPAGHMNTEAFF. The CDR3 coding sequence is TGTGCCAGCAGCCCCGCGGGGCATATGAACACTGAAGCTTTCTTT.

This chain links TRBV20-1 with TRBJ2-1; D may be TRBD2 (6 bases). CDR3 length equals 13 residues. Trimming took off 3 bases at V and 5 bases at J, with 11 bases between the two ends. Germline values: CDR1 DFQATT, CDR2 SNEGSKA (reference sequence). The CDR3 DNA follows: TGCAGTGCTAGTATCGGCGGGAACAATGAGCAGTTCTTC. Residues: CSASIGGNNEQFF.

CDR3 DNA sequence: TGTGCCAGCAGTTACTCTGCGGGAGCCAAAAACATTCAGTACTTC. This codes for CASSYSAGAKNIQYF. The V and J genes are TRBV6-5 and TRBJ2-4; tentative D call: TRBD2 (5 bases). Germline values: CDR1 MNHEY, CDR2 SVGAGI. Trimming left V 0 bases short and J 0 bases short, with 6 bases between. This CDR3 has 15 amino acids.

J is TRBJ1-1 and V is TRBV4-1, with D unresolved. CDR1 and CDR2 (germline): MGHRA, YSYEKL. CDR3 length equals 14 residues. Trimming stripped 4 bases from V and 1 base from J, with 10 bases between. CDR3 DNA sequence: TGCGCCAGCAGCCCACCTTACGGGAACACTGAAGCTTTCTTT. Translation: CASSPPYGNTEAFF.